Following are 16 T cell receptor beta chains from one sample sequenced in a study of blood T cell repertoires in COVID-19. Assay used: immunoSEQ multiplex PCR; TCRdb lists only in-frame clones, some missing. This table has just over 300,000 clones, roughly nine tenths appearing once. Sequenced: peripheral blood. Source of these receptors: a man aged 18 to 29 with active or convalescent COVID-19.

The chain combines TRBV28 with TRBJ2-1; the D gene is possibly TRBD2 (5 bases). Germline CDR1 MDHEN, CDR2 SYDVKM. V was clipped by 6 bases and J by 7 bases, with 16 bases between them. CDR3 length: 14 residues. CDR3 protein: CASSRLLPNNEQFF. DNA of the CDR3: TGTGCCAGCAGCCGACTATTACCTAATAATGAGCAGTTCTTC.

The DNA for the CDR3 is TGTGCCAGCAGTTTTGGACTAGCGGGGTTAAGCTCCTACAATGAGCAGTTCTTC. Its translation: CASSFGLAGLSSYNEQFF. The chain is built from TRBV27 and TRBJ2-1; the match to TRBD2 covers 12 bases. The V and J ends lost 3 bases and 0 bases, in that order; junction bases with no gene match: 6. This CDR3 has 18 residues. The V gene's germline CDR1 is MNHEY and CDR2 SMNVEV (reference sequence).

This clone has just one count. The chain uses TRBV21-1 and TRBJ2-3; the DNA was not used to check the table's D call, TRBD1. TRBV21-1 is a listed pseudogene. This CDR3 region has 14 residues. In nucleotides, the CDR3 is TGTGCCAGCAGGGAAGGGGGCAAGGCAGATACGCAGTATTTT. As protein: CASREGGKADTQYF.

V and J are TRBV27 and TRBJ2-1; D not certain. CDR1 MNHEY and CDR2 SMNVEV come from the germline V gene (reference sequence). The CDR3 has 19 amino acids. The V end lost 5 bases, the J end lost 6 bases, and 29 bases lay between the germline ends. CDR3 residues: CASSPSLFFDTKPANEQFF. CDR3 DNA sequence: TGTGCCAGCAGTCCCTCGTTGTTTTTCGACACGAAACCGGCCAATGAGCAGTTCTTC.

The chain joins TRBV4-3 to TRBJ2-3; D is unclear. Between the trimmed V and J ends, which lost 0 bases and 1 base, there was a span of 8 bases. This CDR3 is built from 15 residues. Germline V gene sequence: CDR1 LGHNA, CDR2 YSLEER. In nucleotides, the CDR3 is TGCGCCAGCAGCCAAGATCTAGTCCGCACAGATACGCAGTATTTT. Its protein product is CASSQDLVRTDTQYF.

This sequence joins TRBV2 and TRBJ2-2, with 7 bases aligning to TRBD2. The CDR3 contains 13 residues. Unmatched junction bases numbered 5, after V lost 7 bases and J lost 6 bases. Germline V gives CDR1 SNHLY, CDR2 FYNNEI. CDR3 DNA: TGTGCCAGCAAACTAGCGAGTCCCGGGGAGCTGTTTTTT. As protein: CASKLASPGELFF.

The genes are TRBV11-3 and TRBJ2-7; 10 nucleotides match TRBD2. The CDR3 has 15 amino acids. V lost 4 bases and J lost 4; bases outside the gene matches: 7. Germline CDR1 reads SGHNT; CDR2 reads YENEEA. This chain's CDR3 is CASSSDLAGVYEQYF. CDR3 bases: TGTGCCAGCAGCTCCGACCTAGCGGGAGTTTACGAGCAGTACTTC. The whole variable domain, remainder taken from reference TRBV11-3 and TRBJ2-7, is EAGVVQSPRYKIIEKKQPVAFWCNPISGHNTLYWYLQNLGQGPELLIRYENEEAVDDSQLPKDRFSAERLKGVDSTLKIQPAELGDSAVYLCASSSDLAGVYEQYFGPGTRLTVT.

The rearrangement links TRBV3-1 (or the pseudogene TRBV3-2) to TRBJ1-2; a possible D gene is TRBD1 (6 bases). This CDR3 region has 14 residues. V shed 3 bases and J shed 7 bases, with 15 bases lying between them. Germline V gene sequence: CDR1 LGHDT, CDR2 YNNKEL (reference sequence). Here the CDR3 DNA reads TGTGCCAGCAGCCAGGTTCGGGGGGCGGGTGGCTACACCTTC. Its translation: CASSQVRGAGGYTF.

The chain couples TRBV2 to TRBJ1-5; D possibly corresponds to TRBD1 (5 bases). In germline, CDR1 is SNHLY, CDR2 FYNNEI. Trimming removed 6 bases from V and 8 bases from J, with 20 bases in between. This CDR3 is 15 amino acids long. CDR3 bases: TGTGCCAGCAGAAGGCCACCGGGTTCGGGGGAGCCCCAGCATTTT. Translating gives CASRRPPGSGEPQHF.

This sequence joins TRBV12-2 and TRBJ1-5; the D call TRBD1 from the table was never checked on the DNA. TRBV12-2 is flagged as a pseudogene. The CDR3 is made up of 16 amino acids. In nucleotides, the CDR3 is TGTGCAAGTCGCCAGGGGTGGCAGGGAGGCAATCAGCCCCAGCATTTT. Amino acid sequence: CASRQGWQGGNQPQHF.

The chain carries TRBV6-5 and TRBJ2-5, with 9 bases lining up with TRBD1. The CDR3 loop spans 14 amino acids. Germline CDR1 and CDR2: MNHEY and SVGAGI. With V trimmed by 4 bases and J by 1 base, 1 base remained unmatched. The CDR3 region is CASSSGQGQETQYF. In nucleotides, the CDR3 is TGTGCCAGCAGTTCGGGACAGGGCCAAGAGACCCAGTACTTC.

The chain carries TRBV3-1 (or the pseudogene TRBV3-2) and TRBJ2-1, with D tentatively TRBD2 (5 bases). CDR1 is LGHDT, CDR2 YNNKEL, per germline (reference sequence). The CDR3 extends over 18 amino acids. V was shortened by 0 bases and J by 2 bases, with 17 bases between the two germline ends. CDR3 protein: CASSQESSRLWPYNEQFF. The CDR3 DNA reads TGTGCCAGCAGCCAAGAATCTAGCCGACTTTGGCCCTACAATGAGCAGTTCTTC.

J is TRBJ2-2 and V is TRBV9; 9 nucleotides match TRBD2. The germline CDR1 and CDR2 sequences are SGDLS and YYNGEE. The CDR3 extends over 17 amino acids. J gave up 1 base and V 1 base, and 5 bases lay outside the gene matches. For the CDR3, the DNA is TGTGCCAGCAGCGTAATACCAGCGGGAGGGAACACCGGGGAGCTGTTTTTT. This encodes CASSVIPAGGNTGELFF.

J is TRBJ2-2 and V is TRBV19; 12 positions match TRBD2. V trimming: 7 bases; J trimming: 5 bases; junction bases outside the gene matches: 5. Germline V gene data show CDR1 as LNHDA and CDR2 as SQIVND (reference sequence). This CDR3 has 15 residues. CDR3 in amino acids: CASTDGLAGTGELFF. Here the CDR3 DNA reads TGTGCCAGTACCGATGGACTAGCGGGAACCGGGGAGCTGTTTTTT.

The V and J genes are TRBV29-1 and TRBJ1-1; D call uncertain. CDR3 length: 12 residues. V gave up 5 bases and J gave up 4 bases, with 11 bases separating them. Germline values: CDR1 SQVTM, CDR2 ANQGSEA. The CDR3 DNA reads as TGCAGCGTTTTTATTCCCCCCACTGAAGCTTTCTTT. Its protein product is CSVFIPPTEAFF.

The J gene is TRBJ2-7, the V gene TRBV15; D might be TRBD1 (6 bases). This CDR3 spans 17 amino acids. Germline CDR1 and CDR2: LNHNV and YYDKDF (reference sequence). V was shortened by 0 bases and J by 5 bases, with 20 bases between the two germline ends. CDR3 loop: CATSRDLSGTGRNEQYF. In DNA, the CDR3 is TGTGCCACCAGCAGAGATCTAAGTGGAACAGGGCGGAACGAGCAGTACTTC.